The 31 T cell receptor beta chains listed next were all sequenced from one sample in a study of molecular identifiers for immune sequencing clone quantification. TCRdb redid the calling of the PCR reads with MiXCR, one entry per CDR3 protein. The sample includes approximately 590,000 distinct CDR3 sequences, less than 30% of them seen just once. Source material: naive CD8+ T cells from blood, with Jurkat cell RNA spiked in. Subset indicated: FACS-sorted CD8+CD4-CCR7+CD45RA+ naive T cells. Source of these receptors: a human donor in good health. Some libraries in this study had Jurkat cell RNA spiked in.

This clonotype has a handful of counts. CDR3 amino acids: CASSPLLRDYGTEAFF. The CDR3 DNA follows: TGTGCCAGCAGCCCCCTTTTGAGGGATTACGGTACTGAAGCTTTCTTT. The chain is built from TRBV12-3 or TRBV12-4 and TRBJ1-1; D is unresolved. CDR3 length: 16 residues. With 6 bases removed from V and 5 bases from J, the gap between germline ends came to 22 bases.

Of note for this clonotype: A junction end diverges from the germline sequence, so it may reflect a read error. This chain uses TRBV7-9 with TRBJ1-3; D not resolved. The germline V gene encodes CDR1 SEHNR and CDR2 FQNEAQ (reference sequence). This CDR3 is built from 13 residues. The CDR3 loop is CAGSESSGNTIYF. The CDR3 DNA sequence: TGTGCCGGCAGCGAAAGCTCTGGAAACACCATATATTTT. The whole variable domain, remainder taken from reference TRBV7-9 and TRBJ1-3, is DTGVSQNPRHKITKRGQNVTFRCDPISEHNRLYWYRQTLGQGPEFLTYFQNEAQLEKSRLLSDRFSAERPKGSFSTLEIQRTEQGDSAMYLCAGSESSGNTIYFGEGSWLTVV.

This clonotype showed up just a few times. The rearrangement joins TRBV28 to TRBJ2-5, with TRBD1 matching 11 bases. Germline V gene lookup returns CDR1 MDHEN and CDR2 SYDVKM. There are 15 residues in the CDR3. The trim removed 5 bases at V and 5 bases at J, leaving 7 bases unmatched. Written as DNA, the CDR3 is TGTGCCAGCAGTCGGGACAGGGGGATCGGGGAGACCCAGTACTTC. Translation: CASSRDRGIGETQYF.

This clonotype has a handful of counts. This sequence joins TRBV19 and TRBJ2-7, with TRBD1 identical over 9 bases. J gave up 1 base and V 3 bases, and 4 bases lay outside the gene matches. Germline V lookup: CDR1 LNHDA, CDR2 SQIVND (reference sequence). This CDR3 comprises 15 residues. CDR3 region: CASSMGQGVSYEQYF. CDR3 bases: TGTGCCAGTAGTATGGGACAGGGTGTATCCTACGAGCAGTACTTC.

Only a few counts were recorded for this clonotype. The V gene is TRBV27, the J gene TRBJ2-7; 13 bases line up with TRBD2. The CDR3 consists of 16 residues. The germline CDR1 and CDR2 sequences are MNHEY and SMNVEV (reference sequence). J was trimmed by 6 bases and V by 5 bases; bases with no gene match: 10. DNA of the CDR3: TGTGCCAGCAGTACAAAAACTAGCGGGAGGGCCCGCGAGCAGTACTTC. The encoded protein is CASSTKTSGRAREQYF.

As for this clonotype: A clone one base away is much larger, so this may be a read error. This chain connects TRBV14 to TRBJ1-1; possible D gene TRBD1, 5 bases. Germline values: CDR1 SGHDN, CDR2 FVKESK. Trimming stripped 4 bases from V and 2 bases from J, with 20 bases between. CDR3 length equals 17 residues. The DNA of the CDR3 is TGTGCCAGCAGCCCGAGACGGGGGATAGGAGGAAACACTGAAGCTTTCTTT. It translates to CASSPRRGIGGNTEAFF. The variable domain in full, with the rest retrieved from reference TRBV14 and TRBJ1-1, is EAGVTQFPSHSVIEKGQTVTLRCDPISGHDNLYWYRRVMGKEIKFLLHFVKESKQDESGMPNNRFLAERTGGTYSTLKVQPAELEDSGVYFCASSPRRGIGGNTEAFFGQGTRLTVV.

This clonotype was detected ten times or more. V usage is TRBV5-1 and J usage is TRBJ1-1, with D possibly matching TRBD1 (6 bases). The V gene's germline CDR1 is SGHRS and CDR2 YFSETQ. The CDR3 length is 14 residues. The V end lost 1 base, the J end lost 5 bases, and 12 bases lay between the germline ends. The CDR3 nucleotides are TGCGCCAGCAGCTTGTGGGAGGGGGGGACTGAAGCTTTCTTT. Its translation: CASSLWEGGTEAFF.

This chain connects TRBV6-5 to TRBJ1-3; TRBD1 matches at 9 bases. This CDR3 region has 15 residues. Germline CDR1 MNHEY, CDR2 SVGAGI. V lost 6 bases and J lost 2; bases outside the gene matches: 5. CDR3 amino acids: CASRETGGAGNTIYF. Written as DNA, the CDR3 is TGTGCCAGCAGAGAAACAGGGGGCGCTGGAAACACCATATATTTT.

This clonotype was observed a few times. V usage is TRBV11-2 and J usage is TRBJ2-3; 7 nucleotides align to TRBD1. Losses at the gene ends were 3 bases for V and 2 bases for J; bases not matched to a gene: 11. Germline CDR1 SGHAT, CDR2 FQNNGV. The CDR3 loop spans 17 amino acids. In DNA form, the CDR3 reads TGTGCCAGCAGCTTTCTATGGGACAGCGTAGACACAGATACGCAGTATTTT. This gives the protein CASSFLWDSVDTDTQYF.

In regard to this clonotype: Sequence at one end of the junction differs from germline and may be a read error. The CDR3 protein is CAISDRDRSYEQYF. DNA of the CDR3: TGTGCCATCAGTGATCGGGACAGGAGCTACGAGCAGTACTTC. V is TRBV2 and J is TRBJ2-7; 8 positions agree with TRBD1. The CDR3 totals 14 residues. The germline V gene has CDR1 SNHLY and CDR2 FYNNEI. Based on the CDR3 plus reference TRBV2 and TRBJ2-7, the full variable domain is EPEVTQTPSHQVTQMGQEVILRCVPISNHLYFYWYRQILGQKVEFLVSFYNNEISEKSEIFDDQFSVERPDGSNFTLKIRSTKLEDSAMYFCAISDRDRSYEQYFGPGTRLTVT.

This clonotype was found a few times. Possible read error: a much larger clone is one base away. It is likely a read error, because the conserved phenylalanine at the end of the CDR3 is missing. The chain joins TRBV6-5 to TRBJ2-5, with 9 bases aligning to TRBD1. The CDR3 totals 15 residues. The V gene end was trimmed by 6 bases and the J gene end by 1 base; junction bases not matched to a gene: 6. Germline CDR1 MNHEY, CDR2 SVGAGI. For the CDR3, the DNA is TGTGCCAGCAGGGGCCGACAGGGGGTCCAAGAGACCCAGTACCTC. Its translation is CASRGRQGVQETQYL.

This clonotype was picked up many times. The chain couples TRBV7-3 to TRBJ2-3; D remains unclear. V was cut by 2 bases and J by 2 bases, with 11 bases left in between. Germline CDR1 reads SGHTA; CDR2 reads FQGTGA. CDR3 length: 15 residues. CDR3 in DNA: TGTGCCAGCAGCTTAGGGGATTTCCCCACAGATACGCAGTATTTT. It is translated as CASSLGDFPTDTQYF.

This clonotype appeared many times. The chain joins TRBV19 to TRBJ2-3; D is perhaps TRBD2 (6 bases). The length of the CDR3 is 14 residues. In germline, CDR1 is LNHDA, CDR2 SQIVND (reference sequence). V was shortened by 3 bases and J by 3 bases, with 10 bases between the two germline ends. Here the CDR3 reads CASSIGRATDTQYF. The CDR3, as DNA: TGTGCCAGTAGTATCGGGAGAGCGACAGATACGCAGTATTTT.

This clonotype was recorded many times. The chain employs TRBV12-5 and TRBJ2-3, with TRBD1 as a possible D gene (5 bases). CDR3 size: 15 residues. V lost 11 bases, J lost 2 bases, and 20 bases lay in between. Germline CDR1 reads LGHNT; CDR2 reads FRNRAP. CDR3 sequence (DNA): TGTGCTTCCGACCTAGGGGCAGCATACACAGATACGCAGTATTTT. Its translation is CASDLGAAYTDTQYF.

This clonotype is a singleton in its sample. It may be a read error: a sequence one base away is much more abundant. The V call is TRBV27, the J call TRBJ2-3, with 9 bases aligning to TRBD1. Germline lookup yields CDR1 MNHEY and CDR2 SMNVEV (reference sequence). The CDR3 extends over 17 amino acids. DNA for the CDR3: TGTACCAGCAGCCCTAGGTATCCGGGACAGGGCGCAGATACGCAGTATTTT. Protein product: CTSSPRYPGQGADTQYF.

This clonotype was recorded a few times. This chain uses TRBV6-1 with TRBJ2-2; 7 positions match TRBD1. Looked up from germline, CDR1 is MNHNS and CDR2 is SASEGT. The ends lost 2 bases at V and 7 bases at J; junction bases unmatched: 10. The CDR3 totals 16 residues. CDR3 region: CASSELGQGVFGELFF. CDR3 DNA: TGTGCCAGCAGTGAATTGGGGCAGGGGGTCTTCGGGGAGCTGTTTTTT.

This clonotype has a count of ten or more. This sequence joins TRBV3-1 and TRBJ2-2; maybe TRBD1 (6 bases). V lost 4 bases and J 4 bases, leaving 19 bases between the germline ends. Germline values: CDR1 LGHDT, CDR2 YNNKEL (reference sequence). The CDR3 is made up of 17 amino acids. Written as DNA, the CDR3 is TGTGCCAGCAGCCTCATGACAGGAATAGGTGGCACCGGGGAGCTGTTTTTT. Translation gives CASSLMTGIGGTGELFF.

Of note for this clonotype: With a much larger clone just one base away, this may be a read error. This likely comes from a read error, as the CDR3 has no conserved phenylalanine or tryptophan at its end. V usage is TRBV20-1 and J usage is TRBJ2-7; D possibly corresponds to TRBD1 (6 bases). The germline gives CDR1 DFQATT, CDR2 SNEGSKA (reference sequence). The V end was cut by 8 bases, the J end by 0 bases, with 14 bases between. The CDR3 is 13 residues long. The CDR3: CSTEDSLSYEQYL. In DNA form, the CDR3 reads TGCAGTACTGAGGACAGTCTCTCCTACGAGCAGTACCTC.

Concerning this clonotype itself: A junction end diverges from the germline sequence, so it may reflect a read error. The gene calls are TRBV19 and TRBJ1-1; D remains ambiguous. Germline V lookup: CDR1 LNHDA, CDR2 SQIVND (reference sequence). The CDR3 loop spans 18 amino acids. This CDR3 reads CASSIDLRGHRMNAEAFF. The CDR3 DNA reads as TGTGCCAGTAGTATAGATCTCCGAGGGCACCGCATGAACGCTGAAGCTTTCTTT.

This clonotype has ten or more counts. The rearrangement uses TRBV7-2 and TRBJ2-5; 7 bases fit TRBD2. Per germline, CDR1 SGHTA and CDR2 FQGNSA. V dropped 3 bases and J dropped 3; count of bases not matched to a gene: 4. The CDR3 consists of 14 residues. CDR3 DNA: TGTGCCAGCAGCTTTAGCGGGTCAAAAGAGACCCAGTACTTC. Its translation is CASSFSGSKETQYF.

The V call is TRBV27, the J call TRBJ2-2, with 13 bases fitting TRBD2. CDR3 length equals 16 residues. Per the germline V gene, CDR1 is MNHEY and CDR2 is SMNVEV (reference sequence). V lost 8 bases, J lost 8 bases, and 11 bases stayed unmatched. CDR3 in DNA: TGTGCCAGCTCGCTGGGACTAGCGGGATCCATTGGGGAGCTGTTTTTT. Encoded protein: CASSLGLAGSIGELFF.

The V call is TRBV20-1, the J call TRBJ2-1, with TRBD2 matching 9 bases. V was pared by 5 bases and J by 10 bases, with 15 bases of the junction left unmatched. The V gene's germline CDR1 is DFQATT and CDR2 SNEGSKA (reference sequence). The CDR3 loop spans 15 amino acids. The CDR3 bases are TGCAGTGCTCTCGGAAGGGCGGGGGGGCCTGTAGAGCAGTTCTTC. Residues: CSALGRAGGPVEQFF.

This clonotype was seen a handful of times. This chain uses TRBV7-6 with TRBJ2-7; 8 bases fit TRBD2. V gave up 5 bases and J gave up 3 bases; unmatched junction bases: 12. The CDR3 has 16 residues. Looked up from germline, CDR1 is SGHVS and CDR2 is FNYEAQ. The CDR3 DNA reads as TGTGCCAGCAGCCCTATCGGGGCTAGCGGGCACTACGAGCAGTACTTC. It codes for CASSPIGASGHYEQYF.

This clonotype was seen more than once but under ten times. This sequence joins TRBV27 and TRBJ2-2, with D perhaps TRBD1 (5 bases). Germline V CDR1 and CDR2: MNHEY, SMNVEV (reference sequence). V was clipped by 6 bases and J by 0 bases, with 8 bases between them. The CDR3 sequence is 14 residues long. The CDR3 bases are TGTGCCAGCAGCGACAGAGCGAACACCGGGGAGCTGTTTTTT. Its translation: CASSDRANTGELFF.

This clonotype was seen at least ten times. The chain recombines TRBV6-5 with TRBJ2-1; the D gene is possibly TRBD2 (5 bases). Trimming pared 6 bases from V and 3 bases from J, leaving 15 bases between. In germline, CDR1 is MNHEY, CDR2 SVGAGI. This CDR3 is built from 15 residues. The CDR3 DNA sequence: TGTGCCAGCAGCATCTCCTCTAGCAACTACAATGAGCAGTTCTTC. Translation gives CASSISSSNYNEQFF.

This chain links TRBV30 with TRBJ2-1; TRBD1 is a possible D gene (6 bases). This CDR3 has 14 amino acids. Deletions cut 5 bases from V and 8 bases from J, with 19 bases between. CDR1 GTSNPN and CDR2 SVGIG come from the germline V gene (reference sequence). CDR3 DNA sequence: TGTGCCTGGGGGGGCTACTACATGGTGCATGAGCAGTTCTTC. This translates into CAWGGYYMVHEQFF.

Concerning this clonotype: This CDR3 is missing its conserved last phenylalanine or tryptophan, likely due to a read error. The V call is TRBV2, the J call TRBJ1-1; no clear D gene. Trimming shortened V by 4 bases and J by 1 base, and 16 bases separated the two germline ends. The CDR3 length is 16 residues. Germline V gives CDR1 SNHLY, CDR2 FYNNEI. Written as DNA, the CDR3 is TGTGCCAGCAGTGTAAATCCCGATCGTAGGAACACTGAAGCTTTCCTT. It is translated as CASSVNPDRRNTEAFL.

With respect to this clonotype: This sequence may be a read error, since a much larger clone differs from it by one base. The V gene is TRBV7-8, the J gene TRBJ2-7; D call uncertain. The V end lost 1 base, the J end lost 2 bases, and 12 bases lay between the germline ends. Germline V lookup: CDR1 SGHVS, CDR2 FQNEAQ. CDR3 length: 15 residues. CDR3 coding DNA: TGTGCCAGCAGCTTAGGGGCAGCCAACGCCTACGAGCAGTACTTC. This sequence encodes CASSLGAANAYEQYF.

This clonotype appeared many times. V usage is TRBV20-1 and J usage is TRBJ1-1; D may be TRBD1 (5 bases). Deletions cut 1 base from V and 8 bases from J, with 8 bases between. Germline CDR1 is DFQATT and CDR2 is SNEGSKA (reference sequence). The CDR3 covers 11 residues. The CDR3 is CSARVWTEAFF. The CDR3 region has the DNA TGCAGTGCTAGAGTTTGGACAGAAGCTTTCTTT.

This clonotype appeared a few times. The chain is built from TRBV7-9 and TRBJ1-4; D uncertain. Germline-derived CDR1 and CDR2 are SEHNR and FQNEAQ (reference sequence). With 4 bases removed from V and 8 bases from J, the gap between germline ends came to 17 bases. The CDR3 spans 15 residues. Here the CDR3 reads CASSSPITVGEKLFF. The CDR3 DNA is TGTGCCAGCAGCTCACCCATAACCGTAGGAGAAAAACTGTTTTTT.

Comments on this clonotype: It may be a read error: a sequence one base away is much more abundant. The rearrangement uses TRBV5-3 and TRBJ1-4; D might be TRBD1 (6 bases). Being an ORF, TRBV5-3 has a function that is uncertain. The CDR3 totals 15 residues. This CDR3 reads CASSFGGADNVKLFF. The CDR3 region has the DNA TGTGCCAGCAGCTTTGGGGGCGCCGATAATGTAAAACTGTTTTTT.